These T cell receptor beta chains were read from a single sample in a study of blood T cells in healthy people across ages. TCRdb reprocessed the 5' RACE reads with MiXCR, giving one entry per CDR3 protein. The sample lists about 680,000 distinct CDR3 sequences; around half were seen once. The sample was blood. The receptor set was obtained from an older woman in good health. The CDR3 runs from the conserved cysteine through the conserved F or W.

v_call,j_call,cdr3_aa
TRBV4-2,TRBJ2-1,CASSPIRGIEQFF
TRBV5-1,TRBJ1-2,CASSSNSRDRAANYGYTF
TRBV9,TRBJ2-1,CASSPREFTEQFF
TRBV10-3,TRBJ2-5,CAISASLSGTFNEQYF
TRBV28,TRBJ1-2,CASSFVRGAGDYGYTF
TRBV18,TRBJ1-6,CASSPPGGNNSPLHF
TRBV6-1,TRBJ2-5,CASSESGAPREETQYF
TRBV28,TRBJ1-1,CASSTSRGAAEAFF
TRBV7-6,TRBJ1-2,CASSILVRGSDYGYTF
TRBV9,TRBJ2-1,CASSVGWEPYNEQFF
TRBV18,TRBJ1-1,CASSPRTGVTEAFF
TRBV12-3/TRBV12-4,TRBJ2-5,CASSLGLLRETQYF
TRBV13,TRBJ1-2,CASSLGPGGRDNYGYTF
TRBV7-2,TRBJ2-7,CASSRQAGDIYEQYF
TRBV5-5,TRBJ2-1,CASSWGTGENEQFF
TRBV5-1,TRBJ2-3,CASSNGLRGATDTQYF
TRBV5-1,TRBJ1-1,CASSLQGELGTEAFF
TRBV27,TRBJ2-7,CASSSAVSYEQYF
TRBV28,TRBJ2-7,CASTTPYEQYF
TRBV5-1,TRBJ2-2,CASSGLINTGELFF
TRBV5-1,TRBJ2-7,CASSLRGQASYEQYF
TRBV25-1,TRBJ1-2,CASSEWYGYTF
TRBV7-2,TRBJ2-3,CASSSQGTPTDTQYF
TRBV7-6,TRBJ2-7,CASSLREGPSYEQYF
TRBV29-1,TRBJ2-2,CSVAHGELFF
TRBV28,TRBJ2-1,CASSCSGTSGREQFF
TRBV20-1,TRBJ2-7,CSAAPGTGYEQYF
TRBV6-5,TRBJ2-1,CASSPRTYNEQFF
TRBV18,TRBJ2-7,CASSPQTGSREQYF